This T cell receptor beta chain emerged from a study of T cell clonality in common variable immunodeficiency. Repertoires were generated with immunoSEQ multiplex PCR, while TCRdb's copy carries only in-frame clones and drops some. The data show 35,000 to 45,000 clones, with none appearing a single time. Sequenced input: peripheral blood mononuclear cells. The sequence came from a person between 18 and 75 years old in good health.

The CDR3 DNA, read in part, is TGTGCCAGCTCACCGGCCAATAATTCACCA. It codes for CASSPANNSP. The whole CDR3 sequence is CASSPANNSPLFF. The chain joins TRBV18 to TRBJ1-4; D is ambiguous. The CDR3 extends 3 residues past the end of the read, so its final part is completed from the germline J gene. This CDR3 contains 13 residues. Germline V gene sequence: CDR1 KGHSH, CDR2 LQKENI. The full variable domain, rest sourced from reference TRBV18 and TRBJ1-4, is NAGVMQNPRHLVRRRGQEARLRCSPMKGHSHVYWYRQLPEEGLKFMVYLQKENIIDESGMPKERFSAEFPKEGPSILRIQQVVRGDSAAYFCASSPANNSPLFFGSGTQLSVL.